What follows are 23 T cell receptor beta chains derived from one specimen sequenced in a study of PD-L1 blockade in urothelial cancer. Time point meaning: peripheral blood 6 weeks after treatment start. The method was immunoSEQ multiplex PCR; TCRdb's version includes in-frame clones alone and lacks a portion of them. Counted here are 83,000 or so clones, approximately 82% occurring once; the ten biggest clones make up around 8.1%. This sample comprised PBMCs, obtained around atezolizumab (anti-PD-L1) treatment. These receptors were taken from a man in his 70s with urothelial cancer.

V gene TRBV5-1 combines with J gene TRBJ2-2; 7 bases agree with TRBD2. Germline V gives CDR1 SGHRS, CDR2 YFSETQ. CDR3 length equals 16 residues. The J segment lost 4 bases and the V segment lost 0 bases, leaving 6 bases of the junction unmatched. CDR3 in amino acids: CASSLAPREGTGELFF. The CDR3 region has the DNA TGCGCCAGCAGCTTGGCGCCCAGGGAGGGCACCGGGGAGCTGTTTTTT. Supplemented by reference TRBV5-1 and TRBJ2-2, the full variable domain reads KAGVTQTPRYLIKTRGQQVTLSCSPISGHRSVSWYQQTPGQGLQFLFEYFSETQRNKGNFPGRFSGRQFSNSRSEMNVSTLELGDSALYLCASSLAPREGTGELFFGEGSRLTVL.

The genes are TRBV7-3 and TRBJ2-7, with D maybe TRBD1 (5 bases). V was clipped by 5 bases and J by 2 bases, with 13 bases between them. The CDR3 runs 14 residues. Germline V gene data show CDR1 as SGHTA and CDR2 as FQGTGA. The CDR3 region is CASSPQGRPYEQYF. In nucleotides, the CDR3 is TGTGCCAGCAGCCCCCAGGGAAGACCCTACGAGCAGTACTTC.

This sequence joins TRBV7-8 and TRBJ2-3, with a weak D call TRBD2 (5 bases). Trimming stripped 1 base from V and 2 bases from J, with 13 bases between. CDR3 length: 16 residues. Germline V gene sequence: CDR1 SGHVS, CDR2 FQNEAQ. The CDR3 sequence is CASSLGGLAITDTQYF. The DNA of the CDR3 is TGTGCCAGCAGCTTAGGCGGTCTAGCTATCACAGATACGCAGTATTTT.

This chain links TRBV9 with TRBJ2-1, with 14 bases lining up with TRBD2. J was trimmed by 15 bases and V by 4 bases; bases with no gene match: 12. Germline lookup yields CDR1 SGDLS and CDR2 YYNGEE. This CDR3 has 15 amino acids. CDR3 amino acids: CASSYQAGTSGGLFF. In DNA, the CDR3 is TGTGCCAGCAGCTACCAAGCCGGGACTAGCGGGGGTCTGTTCTTC.

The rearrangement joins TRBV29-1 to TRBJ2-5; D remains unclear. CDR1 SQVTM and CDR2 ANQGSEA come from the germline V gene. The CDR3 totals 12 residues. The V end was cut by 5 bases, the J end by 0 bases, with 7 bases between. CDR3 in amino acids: CSVLMYQETQYF. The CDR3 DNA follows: TGCAGCGTTCTTATGTACCAAGAGACCCAGTACTTC.

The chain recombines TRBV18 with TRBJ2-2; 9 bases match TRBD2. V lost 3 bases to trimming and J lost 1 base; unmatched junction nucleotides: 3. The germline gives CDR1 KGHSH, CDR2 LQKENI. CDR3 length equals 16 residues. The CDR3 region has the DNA TGTGCCAGCTCACCTCCTAGCGGGATGAACACCGGGGAGCTGTTTTTT. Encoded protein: CASSPPSGMNTGELFF.

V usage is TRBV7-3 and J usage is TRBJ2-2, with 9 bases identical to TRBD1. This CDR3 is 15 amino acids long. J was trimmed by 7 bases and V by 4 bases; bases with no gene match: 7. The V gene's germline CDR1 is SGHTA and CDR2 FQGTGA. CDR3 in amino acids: CASSSTGQGGGELFF. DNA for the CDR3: TGTGCCAGCAGCTCAACGGGACAGGGTGGCGGGGAGCTGTTTTTT. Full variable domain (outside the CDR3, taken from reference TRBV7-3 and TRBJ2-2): GAGVSQTPSNKVTEKGKYVELRCDPISGHTALYWYRQSLGQGPEFLIYFQGTGAADDSGLPNDRFFAVRPEGSVSTLKIQRTERGDSAVYLCASSSTGQGGGELFFGEGSRLTVL.

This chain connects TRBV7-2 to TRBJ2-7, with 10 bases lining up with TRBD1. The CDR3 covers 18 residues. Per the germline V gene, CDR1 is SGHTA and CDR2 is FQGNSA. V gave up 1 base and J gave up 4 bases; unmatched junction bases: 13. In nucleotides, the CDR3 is TGTGCCAGCAGCTTAGGGGGCGGTGGGACAGGGGTTCCATACGAGCAGTACTTC. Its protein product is CASSLGGGGTGVPYEQYF.

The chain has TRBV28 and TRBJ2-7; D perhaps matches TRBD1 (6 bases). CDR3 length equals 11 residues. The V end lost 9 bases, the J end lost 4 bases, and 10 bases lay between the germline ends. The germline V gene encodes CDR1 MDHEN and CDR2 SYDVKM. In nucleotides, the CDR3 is TGTGCCAGTCATACAGGGTACGAGCAGTACTTC. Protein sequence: CASHTGYEQYF.

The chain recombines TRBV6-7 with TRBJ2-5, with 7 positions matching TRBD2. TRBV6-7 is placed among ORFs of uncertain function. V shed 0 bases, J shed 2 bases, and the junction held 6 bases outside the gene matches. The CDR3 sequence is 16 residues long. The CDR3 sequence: CASSYSRLAAQETQYF. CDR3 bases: TGTGCCAGCAGTTACTCGAGGCTAGCGGCTCAAGAGACCCAGTACTTC.

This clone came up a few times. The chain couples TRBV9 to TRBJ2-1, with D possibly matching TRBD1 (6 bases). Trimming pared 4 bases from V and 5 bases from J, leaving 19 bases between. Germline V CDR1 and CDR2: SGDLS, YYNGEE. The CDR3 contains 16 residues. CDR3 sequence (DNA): TGTGCCAGCAGCCAGGGGTCCATGACGGTGGACAATGAGCAGTTCTTC. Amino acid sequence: CASSQGSMTVDNEQFF.

The CDR3 here is CASRYGYTF. CDR3 nucleotide sequence: TGTGCCAGCCGGTACGGCTACACCTTC. The gene calls are TRBV3-2 and TRBJ1-2. TRBV3-2 is labeled a pseudogene. The CDR3 is 9 residues long.

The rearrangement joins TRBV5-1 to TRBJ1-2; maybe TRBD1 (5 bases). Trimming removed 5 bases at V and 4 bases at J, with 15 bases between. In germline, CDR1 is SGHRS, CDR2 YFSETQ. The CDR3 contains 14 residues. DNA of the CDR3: TGCGCCAGCAGACCGGACATAAGGGGCTATGGCTACACCTTC. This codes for CASRPDIRGYGYTF.

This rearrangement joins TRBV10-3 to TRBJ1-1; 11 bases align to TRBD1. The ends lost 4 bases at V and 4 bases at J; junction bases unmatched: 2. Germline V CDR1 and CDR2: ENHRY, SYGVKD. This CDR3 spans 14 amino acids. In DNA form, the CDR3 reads TGTGCCATCAGTGTTGGGACAGGGGGCACTGAAGCTTTCTTT. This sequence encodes CAISVGTGGTEAFF.

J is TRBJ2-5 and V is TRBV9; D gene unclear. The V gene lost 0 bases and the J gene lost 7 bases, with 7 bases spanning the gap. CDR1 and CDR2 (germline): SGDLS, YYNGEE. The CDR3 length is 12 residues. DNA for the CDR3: TGTGCCAGCAGCGTAGTAGCCGGGACCCAGTACTTC. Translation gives CASSVVAGTQYF.

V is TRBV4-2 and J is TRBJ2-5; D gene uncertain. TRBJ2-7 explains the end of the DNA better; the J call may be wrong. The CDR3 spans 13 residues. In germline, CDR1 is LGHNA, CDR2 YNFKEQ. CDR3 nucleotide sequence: TGTGCCAGCAGCCAAGATGTAAGCTACGAGCAGTACTTC. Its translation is CASSQDVSYEQYF.

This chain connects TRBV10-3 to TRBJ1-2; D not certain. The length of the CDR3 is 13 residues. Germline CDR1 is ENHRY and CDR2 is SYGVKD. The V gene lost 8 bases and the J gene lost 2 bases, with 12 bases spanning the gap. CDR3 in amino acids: CAIGREGNYGYTF. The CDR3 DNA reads TGTGCCATCGGGAGGGAAGGGAACTATGGCTACACCTTC.

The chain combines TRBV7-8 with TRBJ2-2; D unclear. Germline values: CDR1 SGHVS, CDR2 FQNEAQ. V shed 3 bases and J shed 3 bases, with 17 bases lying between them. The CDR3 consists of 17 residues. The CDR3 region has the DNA TGTGCCAGCAGCTTTCCTTTTTACGAACTCGACACCGGGGAGCTGTTTTTT. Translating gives CASSFPFYELDTGELFF.

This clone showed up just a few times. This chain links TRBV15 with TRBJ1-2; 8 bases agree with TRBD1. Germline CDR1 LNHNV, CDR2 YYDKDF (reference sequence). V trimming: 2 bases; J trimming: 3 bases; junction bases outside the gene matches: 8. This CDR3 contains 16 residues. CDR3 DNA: TGTGCCACCAGCAGACTTACAACAGGGGGTGACTATGGCTACACCTTC. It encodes CATSRLTTGGDYGYTF.

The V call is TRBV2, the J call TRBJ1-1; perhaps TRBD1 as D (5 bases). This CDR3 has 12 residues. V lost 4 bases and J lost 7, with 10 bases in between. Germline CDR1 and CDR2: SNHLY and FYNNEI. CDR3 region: CASSVAGGEAFF. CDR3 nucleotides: TGTGCCAGCAGTGTCGCGGGGGGTGAAGCTTTCTTT.

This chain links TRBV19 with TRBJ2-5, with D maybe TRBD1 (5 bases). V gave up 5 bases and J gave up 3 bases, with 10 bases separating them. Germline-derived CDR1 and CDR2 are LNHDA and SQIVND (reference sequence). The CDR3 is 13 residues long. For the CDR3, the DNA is TGTGCCAGTAGTTCCACCAGGGAAGAGACCCAGTACTTC. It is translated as CASSSTREETQYF. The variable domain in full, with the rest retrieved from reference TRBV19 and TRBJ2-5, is DGGITQSPKYLFRKEGQNVTLSCEQNLNHDAMYWYRQDPGQGLRLIYYSQIVNDFQKGDIAEGYSVSREKKESFPLTVTSAQKNPTAFYLCASSSTREETQYFGPGTRLLVL.

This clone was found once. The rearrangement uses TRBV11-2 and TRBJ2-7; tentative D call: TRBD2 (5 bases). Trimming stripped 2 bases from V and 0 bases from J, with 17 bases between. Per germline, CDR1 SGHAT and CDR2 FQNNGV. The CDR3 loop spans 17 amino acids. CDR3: CASSLKSGLSNSYEQYF. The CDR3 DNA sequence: TGTGCCAGCAGCTTAAAGTCAGGACTTTCCAACTCCTACGAGCAGTACTTC.

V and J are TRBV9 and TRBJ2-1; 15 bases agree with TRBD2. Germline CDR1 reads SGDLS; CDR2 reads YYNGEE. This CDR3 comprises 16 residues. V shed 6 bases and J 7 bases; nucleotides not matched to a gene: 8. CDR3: CASTAPGLAGGNEQFF. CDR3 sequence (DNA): TGTGCCAGCACCGCCCCTGGACTAGCGGGGGGGAATGAGCAGTTCTTC.